The rows below give T cell receptor beta chains drawn from one sample of a study of blood T cell repertoires in COVID-19. Libraries were prepared by immunoSEQ multiplex PCR; TCRdb keeps only in-frame clonotypes and omits some of them. Among roughly 190,000 clones listed, just under 90% were seen once. Specimen: peripheral blood. These TCRs come from a man between 18 and 29 years old with active or convalescent COVID-19. The CDR3 runs from the conserved cysteine through the conserved F or W. A D gene is named only where the DNA matches it firmly. Where a row states a size, it is once, few, many or the class of an expanded clone; other rows omit it.

CASRLPGGLNGELFF,TGTGCCAGTAGGCTTCCGGGGGGGCTTAACGGGGAGCTGTTTTTT,once,TRBD2,TRBJ2-2,TRBV2
CASSETGGITGELFF,TGTGCCAGCAGTGAAACAGGGGGCATTACCGGGGAGCTGTTTTTT,-,TRBD1,TRBJ2-2,TRBV2
CASSLRRGSPLHF,TGTGCCAGCAGCTTACGTCGGGGTTCTCCCCTCCACTTT,-,-,TRBJ1-6,TRBV7-2
CASSVGGSDEQFF,TGTGCCAGCAGCGTAGGCGGGAGTGATGAGCAGTTCTTC,-,TRBD2,TRBJ2-1,TRBV9
CASSPEGQVGNQPQHF,TGTGCCAGCAGCCCCGAAGGACAGGTTGGCAATCAGCCCCAGCATTTT,few,TRBD1,TRBJ1-5,TRBV3-1/TRBV3-2
CASSDNTGTRVNEQFF,TGTGCCAGCAGTGACAACACGGGGACAAGGGTCAATGAGCAGTTCTTC,-,-,TRBJ2-1,TRBV6-1
CASQGVSYTEAFF,TGTGCCAGCCAAGGGGTGTCGTACACTGAAGCTTTCTTT,-,-,TRBJ1-1,TRBV11-2
CASSLLAGVSSSDTQYF,TGTGCCAGCAGCTTACTAGCGGGAGTGTCCTCATCAGATACGCAGTATTTT,-,TRBD2,TRBJ2-3,TRBV7-2
CASSLWDRGYTGELFF,TGTGCCAGCAGTTTATGGGACAGGGGGTACACCGGGGAGCTGTTTTTT,-,TRBD1,TRBJ2-2,TRBV28
CASIGGFYGYTF,TGTGCCAGTATAGGCGGGTTCTATGGCTACACCTTC,-,-,TRBJ1-2,TRBV19
CASSIRQGTNSPLHF,TGTGCCAGCAGTATAAGACAGGGAACAAATTCACCCCTCCACTTT,-,TRBD1,TRBJ1-6,TRBV6-5
CASSLGLAGGYEQYF,TGTGCCAGCAGCCTCGGACTAGCGGGAGGTTACGAGCAGTACTTC,-,TRBD2,TRBJ2-7,TRBV7-6
CASRDRVDTGELFF,TGTGCCAGCAGGGACAGGGTGGACACCGGGGAGCTGTTTTTT,few,TRBD1,TRBJ2-2,TRBV2
CASSPRQGNTEAFF,TGTGCCAGTAGTCCGCGACAGGGGAACACTGAAGCTTTCTTT,-,TRBD1,TRBJ1-1,TRBV19
CATSRRLAPGIPGEQFF,TGTGCCACCAGCAGGAGACTAGCCCCGGGGATACCGGGTGAGCAGTTCTTC,-,TRBD2,TRBJ2-1,TRBV15
CASSSSGNNEQFF,TGTGCCAGCTCCAGTAGCGGGAACAATGAGCAGTTCTTC,-,TRBD2,TRBJ2-1,TRBV18
CASRRDTQYF,TGTGCCAGCAGGAGAGATACGCAGTATTTT,-,-,TRBJ2-3,TRBV12-3/TRBV12-4
CASSSLGTGAQETQYF,TGTGCCAGCAGCTCTCTAGGGACAGGGGCTCAAGAGACCCAGTACTTC,-,TRBD1,TRBJ2-5,TRBV7-9
CAWSLGRSSYEQYF,TGTGCCTGGAGTCTCGGGAGATCCTCCTACGAGCAGTACTTC,-,-,TRBJ2-7,TRBV30
CATSKLAEAVYEQYF,TGTGCCACCTCCAAGCTAGCGGAGGCGGTCTACGAGCAGTACTTC,-,TRBD2,TRBJ2-7,TRBV2
CASSSGGDTGELFF,TGTGCCAGCAGCTCTGGGGGGGATACCGGGGAGCTGTTTTTT,-,TRBD2,TRBJ2-2,TRBV7-2
CASSNGGSYYGYTF,TGTGCCAGTAGTAACGGGGGATCTTACTATGGCTACACCTTC,-,-,TRBJ1-2,TRBV19
CASSSDLSSYEQYF,TGTGCCAGCAGCTCAGACTTGAGCTCCTACGAGCAGTACTTC,few,-,TRBJ2-7,TRBV11-3
CASSFGVVGPYPYGYTF,TGCGCCAGCAGCTTTGGCGTGGTGGGGCCGTACCCCTATGGCTACACCTTC,-,-,TRBJ1-2,TRBV5-1
CASSQDQGQSRFF,TGTGCCAGCAGCCAAGATCAGGGACAGAGTCGGTTCTTC,-,TRBD1,TRBJ2-1,TRBV3-1/TRBV3-2
CASRVTSGQYHTGELFF,TGTGCCAGCAGAGTGACTAGCGGGCAGTATCACACCGGGGAGCTGTTTTTT,-,TRBD2,TRBJ2-2,TRBV27
CASSLVPAGNTIYF,TGTGCCAGCAGCTTAGTCCCAGCTGGAAACACCATATATTTT,-,-,TRBJ1-3,TRBV7-2
CASRTTGEGQGSYGYTF,TGTGCCAGCAGAACTACGGGGGAGGGACAGGGATCCTATGGCTACACCTTC,-,TRBD1,TRBJ1-2,TRBV9
CASRERDMNTEAFF,TGTGCCAGCAGAGAAAGAGATATGAACACTGAAGCTTTCTTT,-,-,TRBJ1-1,TRBV9
CASSSTGAEAFF,TGCGCCAGCAGCTCGACAGGGGCTGAAGCTTTCTTT,-,TRBD1,TRBJ1-1,TRBV5-1
CASSLGDRGVDTQYF,TGCGCCAGCAGCTTGGGGGACAGGGGAGTAGATACGCAGTATTTT,-,TRBD1,TRBJ2-3,TRBV5-1
CSVLGQSNQPQHF,TGCAGCGTTTTGGGACAGAGCAATCAGCCCCAGCATTTT,-,TRBD1,TRBJ1-5,TRBV29-1
CASSLWGTNTEAFF,TGTGCCAGCAGTTTATGGGGGACTAACACTGAAGCTTTCTTT,-,-,TRBJ1-1,TRBV28